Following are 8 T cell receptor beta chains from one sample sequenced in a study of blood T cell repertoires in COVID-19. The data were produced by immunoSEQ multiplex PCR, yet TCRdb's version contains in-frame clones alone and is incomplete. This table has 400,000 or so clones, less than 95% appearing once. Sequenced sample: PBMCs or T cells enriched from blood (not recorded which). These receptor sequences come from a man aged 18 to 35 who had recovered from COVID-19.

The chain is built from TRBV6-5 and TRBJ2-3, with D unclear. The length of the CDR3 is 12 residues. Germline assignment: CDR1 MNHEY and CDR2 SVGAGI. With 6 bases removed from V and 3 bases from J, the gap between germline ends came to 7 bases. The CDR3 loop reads CASRGSTDTQYF. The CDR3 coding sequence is TGTGCCAGCAGGGGCTCGACAGATACGCAGTATTTT.

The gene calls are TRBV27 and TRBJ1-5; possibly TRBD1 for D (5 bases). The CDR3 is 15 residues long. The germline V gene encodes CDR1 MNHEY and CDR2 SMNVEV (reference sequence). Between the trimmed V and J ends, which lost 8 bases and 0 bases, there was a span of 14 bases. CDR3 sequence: CASATGGNSNQPQHF. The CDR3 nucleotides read TGTGCCAGCGCCACGGGGGGTAATAGCAATCAGCCCCAGCATTTT.

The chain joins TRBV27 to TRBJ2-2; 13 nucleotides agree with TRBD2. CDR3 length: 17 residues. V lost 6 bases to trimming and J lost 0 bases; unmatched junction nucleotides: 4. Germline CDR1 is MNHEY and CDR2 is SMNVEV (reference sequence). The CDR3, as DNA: TGTGCCAGCAGACGGACTAGCGGGAGCACGAACACCGGGGAGCTGTTTTTT. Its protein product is CASRRTSGSTNTGELFF.

The DNA for the CDR3 is TGTGCCACCTCGACAGGGGTGTGGGACAATGAGCAGTTCTTC. The encoded protein is CATSTGVWDNEQFF. The rearrangement uses TRBV19 and TRBJ2-1; 8 bases align to TRBD1. V trimming: 10 bases; J trimming: 5 bases; junction bases outside the gene matches: 10. CDR1 LNHDA and CDR2 SQIVND come from the germline V gene (reference sequence). The CDR3 sequence is 14 residues long. The full variable domain, in which reference TRBV19 and TRBJ2-1 provide the parts outside the CDR3, is DGGITQSPKYLFRKEGQNVTLSCEQNLNHDAMYWYRQDPGQGLRLIYYSQIVNDFQKGDIAEGYSVSREKKESFPLTVTSAQKNPTAFYLCATSTGVWDNEQFFGPGTRLTVL.

In DNA form, the CDR3 reads TGTGCCAGCAGTTTAGGGGTTGGGCCGGGGAATCAGCCCCAGCATTTT. Translating gives CASSLGVGPGNQPQHF. The chain has TRBV28 and TRBJ1-5; D not certain. V gave up 2 bases and J gave up 4 bases, with 15 bases separating them. The CDR3 runs 16 residues. The V gene's germline CDR1 is MDHEN and CDR2 SYDVKM.

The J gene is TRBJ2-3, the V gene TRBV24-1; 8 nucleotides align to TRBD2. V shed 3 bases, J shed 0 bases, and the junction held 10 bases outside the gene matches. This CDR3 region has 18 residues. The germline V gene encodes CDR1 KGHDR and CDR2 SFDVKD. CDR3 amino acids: CATSDPAGGFYSTDTQYF. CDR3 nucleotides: TGTGCCACCAGTGATCCCGCGGGGGGCTTCTATAGCACAGATACGCAGTATTTT.

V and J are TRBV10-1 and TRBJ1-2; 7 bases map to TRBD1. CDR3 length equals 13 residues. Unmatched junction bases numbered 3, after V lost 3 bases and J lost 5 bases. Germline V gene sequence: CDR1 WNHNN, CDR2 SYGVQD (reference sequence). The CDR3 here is CASSDGTAYGYTF. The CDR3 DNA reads TGCGCCAGCAGTGATGGGACAGCTTATGGCTACACCTTC.

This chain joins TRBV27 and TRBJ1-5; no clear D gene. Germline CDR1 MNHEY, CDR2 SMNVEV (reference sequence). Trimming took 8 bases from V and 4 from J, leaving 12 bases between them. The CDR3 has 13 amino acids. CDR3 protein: CASSQSGNQPQHF. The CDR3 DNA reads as TGTGCCAGCTCCCAGTCAGGAAATCAGCCCCAGCATTTT.